The 29 T cell receptor beta chains below come from one sample, sequenced in a study of blood T cell repertoires in COVID-19. The table came from immunoSEQ multiplex PCR; TCRdb's copy has only in-frame clones and leaves some out. The sample yields 250,000 or so clones, about four fifths seen once. The specimen sequenced was peripheral blood. These receptors were taken from a man aged 50-60 years with acute or convalescent COVID-19.

This chain connects TRBV14 to TRBJ2-1, with a possible D match to TRBD2 (6 bases). V dropped 3 bases and J dropped 0 bases, with 15 bases sitting between them. Per germline, CDR1 SGHDN and CDR2 FVKESK. The CDR3 has 17 amino acids. The chain's CDR3 is CASSQEGSTTSYNEQFF. Here the CDR3 DNA reads TGTGCCAGCAGCCAGGAGGGTAGCACTACCTCCTACAATGAGCAGTTCTTC. The complete variable domain, with remaining parts taken from reference TRBV14 and TRBJ2-1, reads EAGVTQFPSHSVIEKGQTVTLRCDPISGHDNLYWYRRVMGKEIKFLLHFVKESKQDESGMPNNRFLAERTGGTYSTLKVQPAELEDSGVYFCASSQEGSTTSYNEQFFGPGTRLTVL.

J is TRBJ1-5 and V is TRBV12-3 or TRBV12-4; 7 bases are shared with TRBD1. CDR3 length equals 13 residues. V lost 6 bases and J lost 8; bases outside the gene matches: 7. The CDR3: CASSDREVKPQHF. Here the CDR3 DNA reads TGTGCCAGCAGCGACAGGGAGGTAAAGCCCCAGCATTTT.

The chain's CDR3 is CASSQVSSGGLYGYTF. In DNA, the CDR3 is TGTGCCAGCAGCCAAGTGTCGTCAGGGGGGCTCTATGGCTACACCTTC. The chain employs TRBV3-1 (or the pseudogene TRBV3-2) and TRBJ1-2; TRBD1 agrees at 7 bases. CDR3 length: 16 amino acids. Germline-derived CDR1 and CDR2 are LGHDT and YNNKEL (reference sequence). The J segment lost 4 bases and the V segment lost 1 base, leaving 9 bases of the junction unmatched.

This chain uses TRBV27 with TRBJ1-3; D ambiguous. Germline V gene data show CDR1 as MNHEY and CDR2 as SMNVEV (reference sequence). V was cut by 0 bases and J by 5 bases, with 14 bases left in between. The CDR3 is 16 residues long. The CDR3 region is CASSLSGFEVRNTIYF. CDR3 DNA: TGTGCCAGCAGTTTATCTGGGTTTGAGGTTAGAAACACCATATATTTT.

This sequence joins TRBV5-1 and TRBJ1-1; D perhaps matches TRBD1 (5 bases). This CDR3 is built from 17 residues. CDR1 and CDR2 (germline): SGHRS, YFSETQ. V was trimmed by 0 bases and J by 2 bases, leaving 17 bases between them. The CDR3 DNA reads TGCGCCAGCAGCTTGGGCCCTTTCCAGGGTTTTAACACTGAAGCTTTCTTT. Amino acid sequence: CASSLGPFQGFNTEAFF.

The J gene is TRBJ1-1, the V gene TRBV19, with D perhaps matching TRBD1 (5 bases). Trimming stripped 5 bases from V and 0 bases from J, with 10 bases between. CDR3 length: 14 amino acids. Germline CDR1 is LNHDA and CDR2 is SQIVND (reference sequence). The CDR3 is CASSVPTVNTEAFF. The DNA of the CDR3 is TGTGCCAGTAGTGTACCGACAGTGAACACTGAAGCTTTCTTT.

The rearrangement joins TRBV27 to TRBJ2-1; TRBD2 matches 9 bases. CDR3 length: 15 amino acids. Germline-derived CDR1 and CDR2 are MNHEY and SMNVEV (reference sequence). V shed 6 bases and J 7 bases; nucleotides not matched to a gene: 10. CDR3 region: CASRPVASGTNEQFF. In DNA, the CDR3 is TGTGCCAGCAGGCCCGTCGCTAGCGGGACGAATGAGCAGTTCTTC.

The chain couples TRBV19 to TRBJ2-3, with a possible D match to TRBD2 (5 bases). The V end was cut by 5 bases, the J end by 6 bases, with 15 bases between. The CDR3 sequence is 14 residues long. Germline V gene sequence: CDR1 LNHDA, CDR2 SQIVND (reference sequence). Here the CDR3 DNA reads TGTGCCAGTAGTGAGGCCGGGATTAGGGATACGCAGTATTTT. This gives the protein CASSEAGIRDTQYF.

This sequence joins TRBV20-1 and TRBJ2-1; 7 bases are a match to TRBD2. Germline lookup yields CDR1 DFQATT and CDR2 SNEGSKA (reference sequence). Trimming took 3 bases from V and 9 from J; bases not matched to a gene: 5. The CDR3 sequence is 12 residues long. CDR3 nucleotides: TGCAGTGCTAGTCCCAGCGGGATTGAGCAGTTCTTC. Its translation is CSASPSGIEQFF.

The chain has TRBV4-2 and TRBJ2-7, with TRBD2 identical over 9 bases. V lost 0 bases and J lost 1; bases outside the gene matches: 1. CDR1 LGHNA and CDR2 YNFKEQ come from the germline V gene. This CDR3 has 15 amino acids. DNA for the CDR3: TGTGCCAGCAGCCAAGAAACTAGCGGGTCCTACGAGCAGTACTTC. This encodes CASSQETSGSYEQYF.

The gene calls are TRBV30 and TRBJ1-2; TRBD1 matches at 7 bases. This CDR3 is built from 18 residues. Trimming cost V 3 bases and J 1 base; bases outside gene matches: 17. Germline-derived CDR1 and CDR2 are GTSNPN and SVGIG (reference sequence). The CDR3 is CAWSRRPGQSGHNYGYTF. The DNA for the CDR3 is TGTGCCTGGAGCAGAAGACCGGGACAGAGTGGGCATAACTATGGCTACACCTTC.

The CDR3 nucleotides are TGTGCCAGCTCACCCGGGACTAGCGAGGCAGATACGCAGTATTTT. Its translation: CASSPGTSEADTQYF. The rearrangement uses TRBV18 and TRBJ2-3; 10 nucleotides match TRBD2. The CDR3 is 15 amino acids. Trimming removed 3 bases from V and 4 bases from J; junction bases left unmatched: 4. Germline CDR1 and CDR2: KGHSH and LQKENI.

V is TRBV5-1 and J is TRBJ2-7; TRBD2 aligns across 13 bases. This CDR3 has 17 amino acids. From germline, CDR1 is SGHRS and CDR2 YFSETQ. V was clipped by 3 bases and J by 2 bases; unmatched bases: 8. The CDR3 is CASSWTSGSLAPYEQYF. The CDR3 DNA sequence: TGCGCCAGCAGCTGGACTAGCGGGAGTCTGGCCCCCTACGAGCAGTACTTC.

The V call is TRBV19, the J call TRBJ1-5, with D possibly being TRBD1 (6 bases). This CDR3 comprises 15 residues. In germline, CDR1 is LNHDA, CDR2 SQIVND (reference sequence). V lost 3 bases and J 1 base, leaving 10 bases between the germline ends. The CDR3 reads CASSMSQGSNQPQHF. CDR3 in DNA: TGTGCCAGTAGTATGTCGCAGGGGAGCAATCAGCCCCAGCATTTT.

The V gene is TRBV4-1, the J gene TRBJ2-7; possibly TRBD2 for D (6 bases). The CDR3 has 14 residues. The V end lost 5 bases, the J end lost 2 bases, and 13 bases lay between the germline ends. The germline V gene encodes CDR1 MGHRA and CDR2 YSYEKL. CDR3 sequence (DNA): TGCGCCAGCAGCGGGGGGATTACGACCTACGAGCAGTACTTC. Its protein product is CASSGGITTYEQYF.

The chain has TRBV15 and TRBJ2-7; 14 bases align to TRBD2. Germline-derived CDR1 and CDR2 are LNHNV and YYDKDF (reference sequence). Losses at the gene ends were 1 base for V and 5 bases for J; bases not matched to a gene: 1. The CDR3 is 15 amino acids. This chain's CDR3 is CATSRGGLAGDEQYF. CDR3 nucleotide sequence: TGTGCCACCAGCAGAGGGGGACTAGCGGGAGACGAGCAGTACTTC. The complete variable domain, with remaining parts taken from reference TRBV15 and TRBJ2-7, reads DAMVIQNPRYQVTQFGKPVTLSCSQTLNHNVMYWYQQKSSQAPKLLFHYYDKDFNNEADTPDNFQSRRPNTSFCFLDIRSPGLGDTAMYLCATSRGGLAGDEQYFGPGTRLTVT.

The rearrangement uses TRBV7-8 and TRBJ1-6; the D is unclear. The CDR3 is made up of 14 amino acids. Trimming took off 2 bases at V and 7 bases at J, with 9 bases between the two ends. The germline V gene has CDR1 SGHVS and CDR2 FQNEAQ. DNA of the CDR3: TGTGCCAGCAGCTTACAACGAGGAAATTCACCCCTCCACTTT. Translated: CASSLQRGNSPLHF.

The chain carries TRBV5-1 and TRBJ2-5; D might be TRBD1 (6 bases). The CDR3 is made up of 14 amino acids. Trimming removed 4 bases from V and 4 bases from J, with 14 bases in between. CDR1 SGHRS and CDR2 YFSETQ come from the germline V gene. The CDR3 DNA sequence: TGCGCCAGCAGCACGGGACACCTGGGAGAGACCCAGTACTTC. Translation: CASSTGHLGETQYF.

This clone was seen only a few times. V is TRBV9 and J is TRBJ2-5; D is perhaps TRBD2 (6 bases). Germline-derived CDR1 and CDR2 are SGDLS and YYNGEE. CDR3 length: 14 residues. Trimming pared 4 bases from V and 5 bases from J, leaving 15 bases between. DNA of the CDR3: TGTGCCAGCAGCAAAGAGGGCGGGGAGGAGACCCAGTACTTC. As protein: CASSKEGGEETQYF.

The gene calls are TRBV7-3 and TRBJ2-5; perhaps TRBD2 as D (5 bases). V lost 5 bases to trimming and J lost 5 bases, with 30 bases between them. Germline V CDR1 and CDR2: SGHTA, FQGTGA. This CDR3 is built from 19 residues. Here the CDR3 DNA reads TGTGCCAGCAGCCCGGAGGACGGCGTACTCCCCTTACCGGGGGAGACCCAGTACTTC. Translated, it gives CASSPEDGVLPLPGETQYF.

This clone was observed a handful of times. V usage is TRBV5-1 and J usage is TRBJ2-7; 11 bases match TRBD1. The CDR3 is 14 residues long. J lost 5 bases, V lost 3 bases, and 4 bases had no gene match. Germline V gene data show CDR1 as SGHRS and CDR2 as YFSETQ. The CDR3 sequence: CASSYGDRGNEQYF. CDR3 coding DNA: TGCGCCAGCAGCTACGGGGACAGGGGGAACGAGCAGTACTTC. Filled out from reference TRBV5-1 and TRBJ2-7, the complete variable domain reads KAGVTQTPRYLIKTRGQQVTLSCSPISGHRSVSWYQQTPGQGLQFLFEYFSETQRNKGNFPGRFSGRQFSNSRSEMNVSTLELGDSALYLCASSYGDRGNEQYFGPGTRLTVT.

The J gene is TRBJ2-2, the V gene TRBV27, with 10 bases identical to TRBD1. The CDR3 has 15 residues. V dropped 6 bases and J dropped 5; count of bases not matched to a gene: 6. Looked up from germline, CDR1 is MNHEY and CDR2 is SMNVEV (reference sequence). The CDR3 sequence is CASRRQGAFTGELFF. CDR3 nucleotide sequence: TGTGCCAGCAGGCGACAGGGGGCCTTTACCGGGGAGCTGTTTTTT.

The chain combines TRBV29-1 with TRBJ2-7, with TRBD1 matching over 7 bases. The CDR3 is 11 residues long. Per the germline V gene, CDR1 is SQVTM and CDR2 is ANQGSEA. Germline trimming cut 7 bases from V and 3 bases from J; bases unmatched to any gene: 3. CDR3 region: CSAQGLYEQYF. The CDR3 DNA reads TGCAGCGCACAGGGGCTCTACGAGCAGTACTTC.

The chain recombines TRBV4-1 with TRBJ1-4; the match to TRBD1 covers 10 bases. The length of the CDR3 is 13 residues. Germline assignment: CDR1 MGHRA and CDR2 YSYEKL. With V trimmed by 5 bases and J by 7 bases, 1 base remained unmatched. The CDR3 DNA reads TGCGCCAGCAGCGACAGGGGGCGTGAAAAACTGTTTTTT. It is translated as CASSDRGREKLFF.

V and J are TRBV29-1 and TRBJ1-1; D is unclear. Germline values: CDR1 SQVTM, CDR2 ANQGSEA. CDR3 length equals 13 residues. Trimming removed 4 bases from V and 5 bases from J, with 14 bases in between. The CDR3 sequence is CSVVEGQGTEAFF. In DNA form, the CDR3 reads TGCAGCGTTGTTGAGGGCCAAGGGACTGAAGCTTTCTTT.

The chain combines TRBV6-2 or TRBV6-3 with TRBJ2-7, with D maybe TRBD2 (6 bases). This CDR3 spans 15 amino acids. Germline CDR1 and CDR2: MNHEY and SVGEGT. Trimming removed 2 bases from V and 7 bases from J, with 18 bases in between. This CDR3 is CASSYEPGGTGEQYF. The CDR3 DNA reads as TGTGCCAGCAGTTACGAGCCAGGAGGGACGGGGGAGCAGTACTTC.

The V call is TRBV19, the J call TRBJ2-2, with D perhaps TRBD2 (6 bases). The CDR3 covers 19 residues. Germline V gene data show CDR1 as LNHDA and CDR2 as SQIVND (reference sequence). V gave up 7 bases and J gave up 0 bases, with 24 bases separating them. DNA for the CDR3: TGTGCCAGTATCGAGAGTGGGGGGATCCCCATTTCGAACACCGGGGAGCTGTTTTTT. This gives the protein CASIESGGIPISNTGELFF.

The genes are TRBV2 and TRBJ1-4; D is possibly TRBD1 (6 bases). With 4 bases removed from V and 3 bases from J, the gap between germline ends came to 12 bases. The CDR3 extends over 15 amino acids. From germline, CDR1 is SNHLY and CDR2 FYNNEI. The chain's CDR3 is CASSVGAPANEKLFF. CDR3 bases: TGTGCCAGCAGTGTGGGGGCGCCGGCTAATGAAAAACTGTTTTTT.

The rearrangement uses TRBV25-1 and TRBJ2-1; no clear D. This CDR3 region has 13 residues. V was trimmed by 4 bases and J by 3 bases, leaving 7 bases between them. CDR1 and CDR2 (germline): MGHDK, SYGVNS. Here the CDR3 reads CASSARYYNEQFF. CDR3 bases: TGTGCCAGCAGTGCTAGATACTACAATGAGCAGTTCTTC.